This T cell receptor (beta chain) was retrieved from a study of shared clonotypes between healthy human individuals. Regarding the study as a whole: The study found lower generation probabilities in non-shared clonotypes than in those shared by all four donors.

To note about this clone: Its antigen is currently unknown.

Generated by immunoSEQ multiplex PCR, the TCRdb table keeps only in-frame clones and is missing some. In the table there are approximately 1,000,000 clones, 70% to 80% of which are singletons. CDR3 length: 15 amino acids. The germline gives CDR1 SQVTM, CDR2 ANQGSEA. V lost 3 bases, J lost 6 bases, and 17 bases lay in between. The source of this sequence is a man aged 18 to 30 in good health. Some clones in this sample may be carry-over from other donors' samples. The sample taken for sequencing was memory CD4+ T cells from PBMCs. The subset here: CD45RA-negative fraction. The V call is TRBV29-1, the J call TRBJ2-2; D gene unclear. CDR3 nucleotide sequence: TGCAGCGTTGAGGTCCCTCTCCTTGCCCCCGGGGAGCTGTTTTTT. It specifies CSVEVPLLAPGELFF.